Below, one TCR beta chain is given with its context. Assay used: immunoSEQ multiplex PCR; TCRdb lists only in-frame clones, some missing. The sample lists 200,000 to 250,000 clones; approximately 80% were seen once. The data derive from a study of blood T cell repertoires in COVID-19. Background on the study: Acute-phase and convalescent COVID-19 samples originated in the United States, Italy and Spain. Sources were T cells, B-cell-depleted T cells, or PBMCs; the material itself was cDNA or gDNA.

This CDR3 spans 13 amino acids. V shed 11 bases and J shed 4 bases, with 15 bases lying between them. CDR1 and CDR2 from the germline V gene are ENHRY and SYGVKD. The receptor comes from a woman between 65 and 79 years old with acute or convalescent COVID-19. The sample was peripheral blood. The chain carries TRBV10-3 and TRBJ1-5, with D possibly being TRBD1 (5 bases). Written as DNA, the CDR3 is TGTGCCGTCAAGGGAGGGGTAAATCAGCCCCAGCATTTT. As protein: CAVKGGVNQPQHF.